Sequencing of this T cell receptor (beta chain) was carried out in a study of blood T cell repertoires in COVID-19. Study-wide background: Sites across the United States, Italy and Spain contributed samples from acute and convalescent COVID-19.

This clone appeared a few times. Generated by immunoSEQ multiplex PCR, the TCRdb table keeps only in-frame clones and is missing some. Altogether 200,000 to 250,000 clones are present, 88% being singletons, with the ten largest covering just over 2.5%. V was clipped by 4 bases and J by 0 bases, with 16 bases between them. The CDR3 runs 17 residues. Germline V gene lookup returns CDR1 LGHNT and CDR2 FRNRAP. The TCR was taken from a woman in her thirties who had recovered from COVID-19. The sample was PBMCs or T cells enriched from blood (not recorded which). The gene calls are TRBV12-5 and TRBJ1-3; D gene ambiguous. The CDR3 DNA reads as TGTGCTAGTGGTTCCACCTCAGGAACGGTCTCTGGAAACACCATATATTTT. The encoded protein is CASGSTSGTVSGNTIYF.